This T cell receptor beta chain was captured in a study of T cells in Graves' hyperthyroidism and ophthalmopathy. Findings and limits, study-wide: For ophthalmopathy, model prediction preceded onset by a median approximately 6 months.

The table lists this clonotype with many counts. Its antigen is unknown. TCR beta CDR3 region amplification was performed from RNA transcripts. The HTBI set primed first-round TCR CDR3 RT-PCR. TCRdb used MiXCR to reprocess the multiplex PCR reads, holding one entry per CDR3 protein. The table records hundreds of thousands of distinct CDR3 sequences, about 14% of them present only once. The V and J ends lost 4 bases and 0 bases respectively, with 6 bases between them. The CDR3 has 13 residues. At least 3 on the Clinical Activity Score was recorded for ophthalmopathy patients, who also had NOSPECS grade at least 4 and duration under 3 months.

This clonotype originated in a man aged 18 to 35 with Graves' ophthalmopathy. Source material: blood. The genes are TRBV12-3 or TRBV12-4 and TRBJ1-2; no definite D call. Written as DNA, the CDR3 is TGTGCCAGCAGTTCGACCGCTAACTATGGCTACACCTTC. Its protein product is CASSSTANYGYTF.